This TCR beta chain stems from a study of shared clonotypes between healthy human individuals. As processed by the authors: Junction-only sequences produced by ImmunoSEQ had no quality scores, so filtering differed. Produced via immunoSEQ multiplex PCR; TCRdb's table is partial and in-frame only. The V and J calls and clone size are taken from that table; D and trimming were inferred from the DNA. The sample lists about 2.2 million clones, 85% to 95% occurring once. Positive CCR7 selection of CD45RO-negative cells yielded the naive CD8 cells, and terminally differentiated effector memory CD45RA+ cells were excluded. The receptor comes from a man between 18 and 35 years old in good health. Some clones in this sample may be carry-over from other donors' samples. The sequenced material came from naive CD8+ T cells from PBMCs.

CDR3 bases: TGTGCCAGCAGCTTAAGGCCGGGACAGGGAGTAGCCGGGGAGCTGTTTTTT. It specifies CASSLRPGQGVAGELFF. This chain connects TRBV7-3 to TRBJ2-2, with TRBD1 matching over 9 bases. The V and J ends lost 1 base and 6 bases, in that order; junction bases with no gene match: 9. The CDR3 totals 17 residues. Germline CDR1 is SGHTA and CDR2 is FQGTGA.